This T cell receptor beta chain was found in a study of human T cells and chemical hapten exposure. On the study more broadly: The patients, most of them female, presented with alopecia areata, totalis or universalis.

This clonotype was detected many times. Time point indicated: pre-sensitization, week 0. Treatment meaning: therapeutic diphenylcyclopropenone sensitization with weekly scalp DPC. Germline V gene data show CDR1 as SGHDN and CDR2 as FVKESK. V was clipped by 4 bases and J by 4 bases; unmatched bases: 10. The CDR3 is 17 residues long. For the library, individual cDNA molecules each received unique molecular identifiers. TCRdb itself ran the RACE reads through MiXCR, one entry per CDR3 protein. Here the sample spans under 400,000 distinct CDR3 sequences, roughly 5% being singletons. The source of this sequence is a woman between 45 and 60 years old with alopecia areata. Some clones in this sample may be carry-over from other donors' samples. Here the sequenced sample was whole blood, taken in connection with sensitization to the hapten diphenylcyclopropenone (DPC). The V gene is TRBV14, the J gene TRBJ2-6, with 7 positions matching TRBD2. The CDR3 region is CASSPPGGESGANVLTF. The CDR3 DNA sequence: TGTGCCAGCAGCCCGCCGGGAGGAGAGTCCGGGGCCAACGTCCTGACTTTC. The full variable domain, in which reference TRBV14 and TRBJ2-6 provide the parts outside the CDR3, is EAGVTQFPSHSVIEKGQTVTLRCDPISGHDNLYWYRRVMGKEIKFLLHFVKESKQDESGMPNNRFLAERTGGTYSTLKVQPAELEDSGVYFCASSPPGGESGANVLTFGAGSRLTVL.